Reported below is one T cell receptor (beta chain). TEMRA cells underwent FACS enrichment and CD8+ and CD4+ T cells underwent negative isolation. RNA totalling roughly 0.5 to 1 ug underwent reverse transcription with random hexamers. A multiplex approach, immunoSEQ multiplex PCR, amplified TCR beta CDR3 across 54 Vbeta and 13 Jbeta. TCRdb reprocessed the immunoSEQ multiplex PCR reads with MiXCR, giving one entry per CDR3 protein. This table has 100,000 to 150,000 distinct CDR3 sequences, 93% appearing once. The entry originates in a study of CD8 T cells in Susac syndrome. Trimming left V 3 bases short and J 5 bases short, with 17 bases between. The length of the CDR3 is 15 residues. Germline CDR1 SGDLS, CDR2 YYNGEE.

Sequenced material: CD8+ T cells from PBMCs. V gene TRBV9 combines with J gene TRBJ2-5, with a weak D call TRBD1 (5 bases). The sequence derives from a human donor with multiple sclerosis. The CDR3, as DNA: TGTGCCAGCAGCGCCGGACAATCCGCCGGGGAGACCCAGTACTTC. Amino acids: CASSAGQSAGETQYF.